This T cell receptor (beta chain) was recorded in a study of identifying expanded T cells in peripheral blood. Sequencing used immunoSEQ multiplex PCR; TCRdb keeps in-frame clones, though not all of them. The sample includes tens of thousands of clones, 75% to 90% of them seen just once. This CDR3 has 13 residues. The germline V gene has CDR1 LNHDA and CDR2 SQIVND (reference sequence). V was clipped by 4 bases and J by 1 base, with 7 bases between them. This chain uses TRBV19 with TRBJ2-5; D call uncertain. The TCR originated in a person aged 18-69 years in good health. Sequencing was carried out using blood. CDR3 bases: TGTGCCAGTAGTAGATACTCCCAAGAGACCCAGTACTTC. This encodes CASSRYSQETQYF.